Presented here are 25 T cell receptor beta chains from one specimen sequenced in a study of immune evolution from preneoplasia to lung adenocarcinoma (dated by TCRdb to the early 2020s). The library was obtained by the immunoSEQ multiplex PCR assay. Sourced from immuneACCESS, this table was stored by TCRdb with only in-frame sequences that have V and J called. A share of the clones is absent; for the studies checked, an unresolved V gene accounts for under half, and the remainder has no known explanation. Across this sample there are about 9,500 clones, with 79% seen only once. The top ten clones comprise around 9% of the sample. The sequenced sample consisted of FFPE minimally invasive lung adenocarcinoma tissue. The cell subset or site label corresponds to: micro-invasive lung adenocarcinoma (MIA). All receptors come from a donor at least 70 years old with lung adenocarcinoma.

The rearrangement joins TRBV19 to TRBJ2-2; a weak D match, TRBD2 (7 bases). The length of the CDR3 is 16 residues. Germline V gives CDR1 LNHDA, CDR2 SQIVND (reference sequence). Trimming took 4 bases from V and 4 from J, leaving 16 bases between them. Here the CDR3 reads CASSSGGGLTTGELFF. In DNA, the CDR3 is TGTGCCAGTAGTAGCGGGGGCGGACTTACCACCGGGGAGCTGTTTTTT.

The chain employs TRBV28 and TRBJ1-1; the D is unclear. The CDR3 runs 15 residues. The germline V gene has CDR1 MDHEN and CDR2 SYDVKM. Trimming pared 5 bases from V and 1 base from J, leaving 14 bases between. The CDR3 nucleotides read TGTGCCAGCAGTCCAAGGTACGGACGGAACACTGAAGCTTTCTTT. Protein: CASSPRYGRNTEAFF.

This clone was detected once. The chain joins TRBV7-3 to TRBJ1-1; 8 bases map to TRBD1. There are 15 residues in the CDR3. V shed 5 bases and J 4 bases; nucleotides not matched to a gene: 9. Germline V CDR1 and CDR2: SGHTA, FQGTGA. The CDR3, as DNA: TGTGCCAGCAGCGTCGACGGGACAGGACTCACTGAAGCTTTCTTT. As protein: CASSVDGTGLTEAFF.

This chain links TRBV6-5 with TRBJ2-7, with TRBD2 as a possible D gene (6 bases). The length of the CDR3 is 15 residues. The V and J ends lost 6 bases and 7 bases respectively, with 22 bases between them. Germline CDR1 MNHEY, CDR2 SVGAGI. The CDR3 bases are TGTGCCAGCAGCCAAGGGACTTTAGGGTGGCGAGAGCAGTACTTC. Protein product: CASSQGTLGWREQYF.

The chain combines TRBV11-3 with TRBJ2-1; D gene ambiguous. The CDR3 is 13 residues long. Germline V gives CDR1 SGHNT, CDR2 YENEEA. Trimming stripped 1 base from V and 2 bases from J, with 3 bases between. The DNA for the CDR3 is TGTGCCAGCAGCTTAGGTCCCTACAATGAGCAGTTCTTC. It translates to CASSLGPYNEQFF.

V usage is TRBV6-1 and J usage is TRBJ1-1, with D possibly matching TRBD1 (6 bases). V was cut by 1 base and J by 5 bases, with 11 bases left in between. CDR3 size: 14 residues. Looked up from germline, CDR1 is MNHNS and CDR2 is SASEGT. The CDR3 nucleotides read TGTGCCAGCAGTGAAGGAGCAACAGGGACTGAAGCTTTCTTT. Translation gives CASSEGATGTEAFF.

This clone was found a few times. Here the CDR3 DNA reads TGTGCCAGCAGTGGGGGATCTCTAGGACTAGCGGGAGGGGACGAGCAGTACTTC. It specifies CASSGGSLGLAGGDEQYF. The chain uses TRBV6-1 and TRBJ2-7; 15 bases are a match to TRBD2. V gave up 4 bases and J gave up 5 bases; unmatched junction bases: 12. The CDR3 length is 18 residues. Germline lookup yields CDR1 MNHNS and CDR2 SASEGT.

The rearrangement joins TRBV2 to TRBJ2-7, with 7 bases that match TRBD2. Germline-derived CDR1 and CDR2 are SNHLY and FYNNEI. The CDR3 covers 13 residues. The J segment lost 6 bases and the V segment lost 8 bases, leaving 10 bases of the junction unmatched. The CDR3 sequence is CASVNREAGEQYF. The CDR3 DNA follows: TGTGCCAGCGTGAATCGGGAGGCGGGCGAGCAGTACTTC.

This clone has more than one count but fewer than ten. The chain has TRBV9 and TRBJ2-5, with D hard to call. Germline V gene lookup returns CDR1 SGDLS and CDR2 YYNGEE. The CDR3 runs to 13 residues. Trimming took 7 bases from V and 3 from J, leaving 13 bases between them. CDR3 sequence (DNA): TGTGCCAGCGGTTCGGACCGAGAAGAGACCCAGTACTTC. Its translation is CASGSDREETQYF.

The rearrangement joins TRBV6-1 to TRBJ1-1, with a tentative D call TRBD1 (5 bases). CDR3 length equals 15 residues. The V gene lost 8 bases and the J gene lost 1 base, with 17 bases spanning the gap. Per germline, CDR1 MNHNS and CDR2 SASEGT. In nucleotides, the CDR3 is TGTGCCAGCGCCCCGGGACCCACGAAGAACACTGAAGCTTTCTTT. Protein sequence: CASAPGPTKNTEAFF.

The DNA for the CDR3 is TGTGCCAGCTCACCACAAAGCAATGAAAAACTGTTTTTT. Translating gives CASSPQSNEKLFF. This chain connects TRBV18 to TRBJ1-4, with D hard to call. V was shortened by 1 base and J by 5 bases, with 5 bases between the two germline ends. The CDR3 length is 13 residues. The germline V gene encodes CDR1 KGHSH and CDR2 LQKENI.

In regard to this clone: Compared with germline, one end of the junction differs, possibly owing to a read error. The CDR3 DNA follows: TGTACCAGCAGCCAAGGGGGCGGGGTTGGCTCTGGGGCCAACGTCCTGACTTTC. Its translation: CTSSQGGGVGSGANVLTF. The chain employs TRBV7-3 and TRBJ2-6; tentatively, D is TRBD1 (7 bases). Germline-derived CDR1 and CDR2 are SGHTA and FQGTGA. This CDR3 has 18 residues.

The J gene is TRBJ2-2, the V gene TRBV30, with no clear D. The CDR3 totals 13 residues. Trimming left V 1 base short and J 2 bases short, with 5 bases between. The germline V gene encodes CDR1 GTSNPN and CDR2 SVGIG (reference sequence). CDR3: CAWSAYNTGELFF. CDR3 bases: TGTGCCTGGAGTGCCTACAACACCGGGGAGCTGTTTTTT.

V usage is TRBV6-5 and J usage is TRBJ2-2; no clear D gene. The CDR3 has 16 amino acids. The V and J ends lost 0 bases and 4 bases respectively, with 12 bases between them. Germline assignment: CDR1 MNHEY and CDR2 SVGAGI. The CDR3 DNA sequence: TGTGCCAGCAGTTACTCTCCAGGCCAGGTCACCGGGGAGCTGTTTTTT. Its translation: CASSYSPGQVTGELFF.

The chain employs TRBV6-5 and TRBJ1-2; 8 bases agree with TRBD1. V was pared by 7 bases and J by 8 bases, with 3 bases of the junction left unmatched. The CDR3 contains 11 residues. Per the germline V gene, CDR1 is MNHEY and CDR2 is SVGAGI. The CDR3 DNA reads as TGTGCCAGCACCGGGACAGGCGGCTACACCTTC. It encodes CASTGTGGYTF.

This clone turned up a few times. The chain recombines TRBV10-3 with TRBJ1-3; unclear D gene. In germline, CDR1 is ENHRY, CDR2 SYGVKD. V lost 10 bases to trimming and J lost 7 bases, with 11 bases between them. The CDR3 covers 11 residues. CDR3 bases: TGTGCCACCGCAACTTCGAACACCATATATTTT. It is translated as CATATSNTIYF.

J is TRBJ1-5 and V is TRBV19, with unresolved D. V lost 3 bases and J 1 base, leaving 10 bases between the germline ends. Germline V gene data show CDR1 as LNHDA and CDR2 as SQIVND (reference sequence). The CDR3 contains 15 residues. CDR3 DNA: TGTGCCAGTAGTATTCTCTCCCCAAGCAATCAGCCCCAGCATTTT. As protein: CASSILSPSNQPQHF.

This clone was seen more than once but under ten times. V gene TRBV30 combines with J gene TRBJ2-2; TRBD1 matches at 9 bases. This CDR3 comprises 13 residues. V dropped 3 bases and J dropped 5; count of bases not matched to a gene: 1. CDR1 and CDR2 from the germline V gene are GTSNPN and SVGIG (reference sequence). In DNA form, the CDR3 reads TGTGCCTGGAGCGGGACAGGGACCGGGGAGCTGTTTTTT. As protein: CAWSGTGTGELFF. Variable domain in full (rest from reference TRBV30 and TRBJ2-2): SQTIHQWPATLVQPVGSPLSLECTVEGTSNPNLYWYRQAAGRGLQLLFYSVGIGQISSEVPQNLSASRPQDRQFILSSKKLLLSDSGFYLCAWSGTGTGELFFGEGSRLTVL.

The V and J genes are TRBV27 and TRBJ2-3, with TRBD1 identical over 8 bases. V gave up 2 bases and J gave up 4 bases; unmatched junction bases: 2. Germline V lookup: CDR1 MNHEY, CDR2 SMNVEV (reference sequence). This CDR3 is built from 14 residues. CDR3 amino acids: CASSLRQGSDTQYF. The CDR3, as DNA: TGTGCCAGCAGTTTAAGACAGGGGTCAGATACGCAGTATTTT.

The chain joins TRBV28 to TRBJ2-5; possibly TRBD1 for D (6 bases). The CDR3 loop spans 13 amino acids. Trimming took 6 bases from V and 5 from J, leaving 13 bases between them. Germline CDR1 reads MDHEN; CDR2 reads SYDVKM. The CDR3 DNA reads TGTGCCAGCAGGCGACAGGCAGGGGAGACCCAGTACTTC. It encodes CASRRQAGETQYF. The whole variable domain, remainder taken from reference TRBV28 and TRBJ2-5, is DVKVTQSSRYLVKRTGEKVFLECVQDMDHENMFWYRQDPGLGLRLIYFSYDVKMKEKGDIPEGYSVSREKKERFSLILESASTNQTSMYLCASRRQAGETQYFGPGTRLLVL.

CDR3 sequence: CASSPTGLAGGETQYF. The CDR3, as DNA: TGTGCCAGCAGCCCGACGGGACTAGCGGGAGGGGAGACCCAGTACTTC. The J gene is TRBJ2-5, the V gene TRBV13, with 16 bases that match TRBD2. CDR3 length equals 16 residues. V shed 5 bases, J shed 5 bases, and the junction held 5 bases outside the gene matches. Germline V gives CDR1 PRHDT, CDR2 FYEKMQ (reference sequence).

This chain joins TRBV5-6 and TRBJ1-5, with TRBD1 identical over 8 bases. V shed 0 bases, J shed 3 bases, and the junction held 2 bases outside the gene matches. The CDR3 length is 15 residues. The germline gives CDR1 SGHDT, CDR2 YYEEEE. The CDR3 region is CASSLGDRLNQPQHF. As DNA, the CDR3 is TGTGCCAGCAGCTTGGGGGACAGGCTCAATCAGCCCCAGCATTTT.

The chain combines TRBV30 with TRBJ1-6; 9 nucleotides agree with TRBD1. Germline CDR1 is GTSNPN and CDR2 is SVGIG (reference sequence). This CDR3 is 15 amino acids long. V dropped 1 base and J dropped 7; count of bases not matched to a gene: 5. CDR3 protein: CAWSGMGQGNSPLHF. The DNA for the CDR3 is TGTGCCTGGAGTGGAATGGGACAGGGAAATTCACCCCTCCACTTT.

The chain employs TRBV21-1 and TRBJ2-1; the table calls TRBD1, which could not be checked here. TRBV21-1 corresponds to a pseudogene. This CDR3 contains 15 residues. The CDR3 region is CASGNMACRDNEQFF. The CDR3 nucleotides read TGTGCCAGCGGGAATATGGCCTGCAGGGACAATGAGCAGTTCTTC.

This chain uses TRBV5-5 with TRBJ1-5; no clear D gene. Trimming took 0 bases from V and 2 from J, leaving 9 bases between them. CDR1 and CDR2 (germline): SGHKS, YYEKEE (reference sequence). The CDR3 length is 15 residues. CDR3 in DNA: TGTGCCAGCAGCTTGGGACTCGGAGGCAATCAGCCCCAGCATTTT. Protein: CASSLGLGGNQPQHF. Filled out from reference TRBV5-5 and TRBJ1-5, the complete variable domain reads DAGVTQSPTHLIKTRGQQVTLRCSPISGHKSVSWYQQVLGQGPQFIFQYYEKEERGRGNFPDRFSARQFPNYSSELNVNALLLGDSALYLCASSLGLGGNQPQHFGDGTRLSIL.